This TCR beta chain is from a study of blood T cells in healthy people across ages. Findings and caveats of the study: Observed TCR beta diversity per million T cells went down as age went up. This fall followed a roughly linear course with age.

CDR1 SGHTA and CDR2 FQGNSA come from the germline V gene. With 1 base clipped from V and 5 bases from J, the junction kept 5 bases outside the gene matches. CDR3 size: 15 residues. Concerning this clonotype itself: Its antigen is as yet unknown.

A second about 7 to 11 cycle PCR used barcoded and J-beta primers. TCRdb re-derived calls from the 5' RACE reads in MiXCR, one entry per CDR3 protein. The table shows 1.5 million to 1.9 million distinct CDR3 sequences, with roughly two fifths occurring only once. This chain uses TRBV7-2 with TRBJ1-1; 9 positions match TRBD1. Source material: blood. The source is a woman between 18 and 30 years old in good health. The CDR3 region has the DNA TGTGCCAGCAGCTTAGGACAGGGGGATATAACTGAAGCTTTCTTT. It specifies CASSLGQGDITEAFF. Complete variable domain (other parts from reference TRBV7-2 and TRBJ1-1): GAGVSQSPSNKVTEKGKDVELRCDPISGHTALYWYRQSLGQGLEFLIYFQGNSAPDKSGLPSDRFSAERTGGSVSTLTIQRTQQEDSAVYLCASSLGQGDITEAFFGQGTRLTVV.